The 18 T cell receptor beta chains reported below all come from one sample, sequenced in a study of blood T cell repertoires in COVID-19. Produced via immunoSEQ multiplex PCR; TCRdb's table is partial and in-frame only. Altogether 65,000 to 70,000 clones are present, about 81% being singletons, with the ten largest covering 9.2%. Sequences were obtained from peripheral blood. These receptors were taken from a human donor in a cohort sampled during active COVID-19.

J is TRBJ2-7 and V is TRBV6-5; maybe TRBD1 (5 bases). From germline, CDR1 is MNHEY and CDR2 SVGAGI. The germline V and J ends were trimmed by 10 bases and 6 bases, with 19 bases remaining between them. The CDR3 extends over 13 amino acids. CDR3 DNA: TGTGCCACCCTTCCTTCCAGGGATGGCGAGCAGTACTTC. This sequence encodes CATLPSRDGEQYF.

This chain links TRBV6-2 or TRBV6-3 with TRBJ2-1; no definite D call. With 2 bases removed from V and 8 bases from J, the gap between germline ends came to 7 bases. Germline values: CDR1 MNHEY, CDR2 SVGEGT. The CDR3 is 12 amino acids. The CDR3 DNA is TGTGCCAGCAGTTACGGCGGTTATGAGCAGTTCTTC. It encodes CASSYGGYEQFF.

This chain uses TRBV15 with TRBJ2-7; D unclear. Germline assignment: CDR1 LNHNV and CDR2 YYDKDF (reference sequence). The CDR3 is 15 amino acids. Trimming took 3 bases from V and 4 from J, leaving 16 bases between them. CDR3 loop: CATSRTRGTRYEQYF. The CDR3 DNA is TGTGCCACCAGCAGGACCCGCGGCACAAGATACGAGCAGTACTTC.

This rearrangement joins TRBV5-1 to TRBJ1-2, with 7 nucleotides matching TRBD1. V was clipped by 3 bases and J by 6 bases; unmatched bases: 5. The CDR3 totals 13 residues. Germline CDR1 is SGHRS and CDR2 is YFSETQ. The CDR3 DNA reads as TGCGCCAGCAGCTCAACCGACAGGGATGGCTACACCTTC. It translates to CASSSTDRDGYTF.

The V call is TRBV7-9, the J call TRBJ2-2, with D perhaps TRBD2 (5 bases). V dropped 3 bases and J dropped 3 bases, with 11 bases sitting between them. CDR1 is SEHNR and CDR2 is FQNEAQ in the germline V gene (reference sequence). The CDR3 sequence is 15 residues long. The CDR3: CASSFSRGYTGELFF. CDR3 coding DNA: TGTGCCAGCAGCTTCTCCCGGGGTTACACCGGGGAGCTGTTTTTT. The entire variable domain, with the rest obtained from reference TRBV7-9 and TRBJ2-2, is as follows: DTGVSQNPRHKITKRGQNVTFRCDPISEHNRLYWYRQTLGQGPEFLTYFQNEAQLEKSRLLSDRFSAERPKGSFSTLEIQRTEQGDSAMYLCASSFSRGYTGELFFGEGSRLTVL.

The chain carries TRBV5-1 and TRBJ2-7; D unresolved. Trimming left V 4 bases short and J 4 bases short, with 3 bases between. CDR1 is SGHRS, CDR2 YFSETQ, per germline. The CDR3 loop spans 10 amino acids. The CDR3 DNA follows: TGCGCCAGCAGCGTATACGAGCAGTACTTC. Residues: CASSVYEQYF.

The genes are TRBV3-1 (or the pseudogene TRBV3-2) and TRBJ1-1; D possibly corresponds to TRBD1 (6 bases). CDR1 is LGHDT and CDR2 is YNNKEL in the germline V gene (reference sequence). V gave up 11 bases and J gave up 1 base, with 17 bases separating them. This CDR3 contains 14 residues. The CDR3 nucleotides read TGTGCCTCCATGACAGGTTCGGCGAACACTGAAGCTTTCTTT. Its translation is CASMTGSANTEAFF.

This clone has a count of ten or more. This chain uses TRBV6-4 with TRBJ2-2; TRBD2 is a possible D gene (5 bases). The V gene lost 2 bases and the J gene lost 4 bases, with 5 bases spanning the gap. CDR3 length equals 13 residues. Germline V gene lookup returns CDR1 MRHNA and CDR2 SNTAGT. CDR3 bases: TGTGCCAGCAGTGACACTAGCACCGGGGAGCTGTTTTTT. Translation gives CASSDTSTGELFF.

Here the CDR3 DNA reads TGTGCCAGCAGCTTCACTAGCGGTCCCAGTGAGCAGTTCTTC. Amino acid sequence: CASSFTSGPSEQFF. V usage is TRBV11-2 and J usage is TRBJ2-1; 8 bases are a match to TRBD2. Germline CDR1 reads SGHAT; CDR2 reads FQNNGV. CDR3 length: 14 residues. Trimming at V came to 3 bases and at J to 9 bases, leaving 7 bases not matched to a gene.

V is TRBV6-5 and J is TRBJ2-7, with a possible D match to TRBD2 (6 bases). Trimming removed 6 bases at V and 4 bases at J, with 10 bases between. The CDR3 contains 12 residues. Germline values: CDR1 MNHEY, CDR2 SVGAGI. CDR3 residues: CASRSAGYEQYF. Here the CDR3 DNA reads TGTGCCAGCAGGAGCGCGGGGTACGAGCAGTACTTC.

The chain combines TRBV29-1 with TRBJ2-7, with 9 positions matching TRBD2. The CDR3 totals 12 residues. V lost 6 bases, J lost 5 bases, and 5 bases stayed unmatched. The germline V gene encodes CDR1 SQVTM and CDR2 ANQGSEA. The CDR3 spells CSVGTSPHEQYF. CDR3 coding DNA: TGCAGCGTCGGGACTAGCCCCCACGAGCAGTACTTC.

This chain links TRBV27 with TRBJ2-1; a possible D gene is TRBD1 (6 bases). Germline assignment: CDR1 MNHEY and CDR2 SMNVEV (reference sequence). The CDR3 runs 15 residues. Deletions cut 2 bases from V and 5 bases from J, with 13 bases between. DNA for the CDR3: TGTGCCAGCAGTTTAACAGGGTCGGCCCACAATGAGCAGTTCTTC. Its translation: CASSLTGSAHNEQFF.

V and J are TRBV9 and TRBJ1-4; 12 bases are shared with TRBD1. The CDR3 consists of 15 residues. Trimming removed 0 bases from V and 8 bases from J; junction bases left unmatched: 2. Germline CDR1 is SGDLS and CDR2 is YYNGEE. CDR3 residues: CASSVDGTGGEKLFF. The CDR3 DNA reads TGTGCCAGCAGCGTAGATGGGACAGGGGGCGAAAAACTGTTTTTT.

The rearrangement joins TRBV6-2 or TRBV6-3 to TRBJ2-1, with TRBD1 identical over 8 bases. This CDR3 contains 14 residues. Germline loops: CDR1 MNHEY, CDR2 SVGEGT. With V trimmed by 2 bases and J by 7 bases, 4 bases remained unmatched. DNA of the CDR3: TGTGCCAGCAGTTACGACACAGGGGGGAATGAGCAGTTCTTC. This translates into CASSYDTGGNEQFF.

The chain links TRBV5-6 to TRBJ2-3; 8 nucleotides agree with TRBD2. The length of the CDR3 is 16 residues. Per the germline V gene, CDR1 is SGHDT and CDR2 is YYEEEE. With 3 bases clipped from V and 1 base from J, the junction kept 7 bases outside the gene matches. The CDR3 region has the DNA TGTGCCAGCAGCTGGAAGCGGGAGTGGGGCACAGATACGCAGTATTTT. Translating gives CASSWKREWGTDTQYF. Filled out from reference TRBV5-6 and TRBJ2-3, the complete variable domain reads DAGVTQSPTHLIKTRGQQVTLRCSPKSGHDTVSWYQQALGQGPQFIFQYYEEEERQRGNFPDRFSGHQFPNYSSELNVNALLLGDSALYLCASSWKREWGTDTQYFGPGTRLTVL.

J is TRBJ1-1 and V is TRBV3-1 (or the pseudogene TRBV3-2); 7 nucleotides align to TRBD1. The CDR3 has 14 residues. V lost 1 base, J lost 7 bases, and 6 bases stayed unmatched. Germline values: CDR1 LGHDT, CDR2 YNNKEL (reference sequence). DNA for the CDR3: TGTGCCAGCAGCCAAGCAGGGGGGATAAGTGAAGCTTTCTTT. The encoded protein is CASSQAGGISEAFF.

The chain recombines TRBV7-9 with TRBJ2-6; D is uncertain. The V gene lost 2 bases and the J gene lost 2 bases, with 7 bases spanning the gap. Germline V gives CDR1 SEHNR, CDR2 FQNEAQ (reference sequence). This CDR3 contains 15 residues. CDR3 bases: TGTGCCAGCAGCTTAAGGCAGGCTGGGGCCAACGTCCTGACTTTC. Its protein product is CASSLRQAGANVLTF.

This rearrangement joins TRBV28 to TRBJ2-3, with 9 bases that match TRBD1. CDR3 size: 15 residues. V was pared by 10 bases and J by 1 base, with 9 bases of the junction left unmatched. Germline V gene lookup returns CDR1 MDHEN and CDR2 SYDVKM. As DNA, the CDR3 is TGTGCCATTGCGACCTACAGGGGGCGCACAGATACGCAGTATTTT. Translated: CAIATYRGRTDTQYF.